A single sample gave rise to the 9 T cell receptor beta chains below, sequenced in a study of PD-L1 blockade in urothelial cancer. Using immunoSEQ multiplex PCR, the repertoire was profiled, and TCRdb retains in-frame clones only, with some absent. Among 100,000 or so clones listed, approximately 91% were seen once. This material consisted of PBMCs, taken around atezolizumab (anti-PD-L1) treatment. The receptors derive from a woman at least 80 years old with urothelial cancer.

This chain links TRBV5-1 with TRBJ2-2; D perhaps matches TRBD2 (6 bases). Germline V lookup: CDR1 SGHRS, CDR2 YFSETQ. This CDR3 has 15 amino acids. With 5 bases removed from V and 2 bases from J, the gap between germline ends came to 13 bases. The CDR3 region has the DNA TGCGCCAGCAGGGGGGGAGCGGTAAACACCGGGGAGCTGTTTTTT. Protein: CASRGGAVNTGELFF.

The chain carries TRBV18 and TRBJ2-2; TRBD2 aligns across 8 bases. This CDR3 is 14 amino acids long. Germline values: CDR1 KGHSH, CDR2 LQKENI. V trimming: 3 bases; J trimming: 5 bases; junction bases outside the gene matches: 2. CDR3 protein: CASSPAGGTGELFF. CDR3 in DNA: TGTGCCAGCTCACCCGCGGGAGGTACCGGGGAGCTGTTTTTT.

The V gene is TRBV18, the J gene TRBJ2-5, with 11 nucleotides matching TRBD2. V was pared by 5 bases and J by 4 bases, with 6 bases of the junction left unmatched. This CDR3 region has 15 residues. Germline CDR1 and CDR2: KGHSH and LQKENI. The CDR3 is CASSELAGVGETQYF. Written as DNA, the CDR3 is TGTGCCAGCTCAGAACTAGCGGGAGTAGGAGAGACCCAGTACTTC.

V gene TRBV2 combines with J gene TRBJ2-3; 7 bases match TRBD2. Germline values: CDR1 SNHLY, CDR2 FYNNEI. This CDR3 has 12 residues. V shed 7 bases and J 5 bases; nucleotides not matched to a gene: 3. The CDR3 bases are TGTGCCAGCAATCCTAGCGGAGATACGCAGTATTTT. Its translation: CASNPSGDTQYF.

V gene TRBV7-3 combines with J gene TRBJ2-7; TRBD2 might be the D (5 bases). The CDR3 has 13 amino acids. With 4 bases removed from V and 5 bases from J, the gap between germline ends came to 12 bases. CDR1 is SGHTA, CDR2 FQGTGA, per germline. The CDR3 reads CASSSSYGDEQYF. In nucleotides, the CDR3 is TGTGCCAGCAGCTCGTCTTACGGGGACGAGCAGTACTTC.

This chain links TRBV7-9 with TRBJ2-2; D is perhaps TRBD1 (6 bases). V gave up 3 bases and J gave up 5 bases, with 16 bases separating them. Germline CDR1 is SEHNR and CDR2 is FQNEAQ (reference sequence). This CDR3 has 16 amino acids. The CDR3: CASSFRGSVGTGELFF. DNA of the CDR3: TGTGCCAGCAGCTTCAGGGGAAGTGTCGGAACCGGGGAGCTGTTTTTT.

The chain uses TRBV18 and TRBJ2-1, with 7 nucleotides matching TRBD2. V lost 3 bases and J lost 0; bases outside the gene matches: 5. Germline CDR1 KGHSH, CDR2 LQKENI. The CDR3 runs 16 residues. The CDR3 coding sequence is TGTGCCAGCTCACCGTATCTAGCGGACTCCTACAATGAGCAGTTCTTC. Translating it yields CASSPYLADSYNEQFF. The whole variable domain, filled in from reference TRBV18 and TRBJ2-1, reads NAGVMQNPRHLVRRRGQEARLRCSPMKGHSHVYWYRQLPEEGLKFMVYLQKENIIDESGMPKERFSAEFPKEGPSILRIQQVVRGDSAAYFCASSPYLADSYNEQFFGPGTRLTVL.

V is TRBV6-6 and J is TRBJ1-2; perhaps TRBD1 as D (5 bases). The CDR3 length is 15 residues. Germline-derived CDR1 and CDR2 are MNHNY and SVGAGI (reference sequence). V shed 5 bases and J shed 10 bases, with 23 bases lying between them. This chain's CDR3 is CASSPLPVGQGAYTF. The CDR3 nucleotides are TGTGCCAGCAGTCCCCTCCCCGTAGGGCAGGGTGCCTACACCTTC.

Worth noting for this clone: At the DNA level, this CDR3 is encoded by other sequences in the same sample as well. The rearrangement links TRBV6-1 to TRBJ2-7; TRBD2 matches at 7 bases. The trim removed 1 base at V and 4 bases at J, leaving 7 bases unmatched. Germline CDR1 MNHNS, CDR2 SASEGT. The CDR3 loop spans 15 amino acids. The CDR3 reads CASSEVGGVSYEQYF. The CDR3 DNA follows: TGTGCCAGCAGTGAAGTTGGGGGGGTGTCGTACGAGCAGTACTTC.